A selection of T cell receptor beta chains follows, all from one sample in a study of blood T cell repertoires in COVID-19. Assay: immunoSEQ multiplex PCR; the TCRdb copy retains only in-frame clones and omits some. The sample includes under 150,000 clones, over 70% of them seen just once. Sequenced input: peripheral blood. Receptors originate from a man aged 45-65 years with acute or convalescent COVID-19. The CDR3 runs from the conserved cysteine through the conserved F or W. A D gene is named only where the DNA matches it firmly.

>TRBD1|TRBV9
CASSTQGPGANVLTF
>TRBD1|TRBV2
CASRDRGATTYGYTF
>TRBD1|TRBV5-4
CASSLGLRDRVGSPLHF
>TRBD1|TRBV6-5
CASSPGTGINGYTF
>TRBD2|TRBV7-2
CASSLFASGGRNTGELFF
>TRBD2|TRBV5-1
CASSLPPSGGGADTQYF
>NA|TRBV11-2
CASSRSTGPGNTIYF
>NA|TRBV5-1
CASSLGPEYNEQFF
>TRBD1|TRBV11-3
CASSPGQGEPTNTGELFF
>NA|TRBV11-2
CASSLVPANYGYTF
>NA|TRBV9
CASSPDRGYTDTQYF
>TRBD1|TRBV28
CASKSTGGKSGTEAFF
>NA|TRBV6-5
CASQAGLNTEAFF
>NA|TRBV4-1
CASSQALYQPQHF
>NA|TRBV19
CASRHQVGEKTEAFF
>TRBD1|TRBV5-1
CASSLGWGQGVRNTEAFF
>NA|TRBV28
CASSFGGAYNEQFF
>TRBD2|TRBV2
CASSEFAGGTNTGELFF
>TRBD1|TRBV18
CASSPLRDRTYNEQFF
>NA|TRBV10-3
CAIRRDTGLGYGYTF
>NA|TRBV19
CASSITGANYGYTF
>NA|TRBV29-1
CSGGLHMNTEAFF
>NA|TRBV6-6
CASGSYTEAFF
>NA|TRBV11-2
CASSLVVDTYNSPLHF
>TRBD1|TRBV5-1
CASSLVMGQGQYGYTF
>NA|TRBV5-1
CASKQGPPSTDTQYF
>NA|TRBV10-3
CAIRRDLNYGYTF
>NA|TRBV19
CASSIRSADYEQYF
>NA|TRBV6-5
CASSKGGNTEAFF
>TRBD2|TRBV7-9
CASSLVLAGGPDEQFF
>TRBD1|TRBV25-1
CASSSQGQAYGYTF
>NA|TRBV11-2
CASSHQGNEQFF
>NA|TRBV19
CASSNPAGQYGYTF
>TRBD1|TRBV30
CAWTRQGSGNTIYF
>NA|TRBV4-1
CASSQDTGIGTDTQYF
>NA|TRBV11-2
CASSLVLQGEGYTF
>TRBD1|TRBV28
CASSSVTGGLYGYTF
>TRBD2|TRBV30
CAWTDSGGGYNEQFF
>NA|TRBV10-3
CAISESPLEETQYF
>TRBD1|TRBV6-1
CASSESTGGGQPQHF
>NA|TRBV2
CASTQDWNQPQHF
>TRBD2|TRBV18
CASSQQAGGGDTQYF
>TRBD1|TRBV6-5
CASSTGVNQPQHF
>NA|TRBV2
CASSRGGRETQYF
>NA|TRBV5-1
CASSLTAGTNEKLFF
>NA|TRBV12-5
CASGRYTGSGANVLTF
>NA|TRBV19
CASSTNNGQETQYF
>TRBD1|TRBV6-1
CASSGAKLGTGDKNIQYF
>NA|TRBV2
CASRAGLMSNQPQHF
>NA|TRBV28
CASSLTGSRGYTF
>TRBD1|TRBV7-9
CASKADRGRFGSGNTIYF
>NA|TRBV6-5
CATSRGKAAEAFF
>TRBD1|TRBV5-1
CASSSKTGGFGNTIYF
>NA|TRBV5-4
CASSFSGVTEAFF
>NA|TRBV5-4
CASSLTSQNTEAFF
>NA|TRBV6-1
CASSELREPLGNTIYF
>TRBD2|TRBV24-1
CATSDPTSGGPISTDTQYF
>NA|TRBV6-5
CASRQGIYGYTF
>TRBD1|TRBV7-9
CASSHRDSLKYEQYF